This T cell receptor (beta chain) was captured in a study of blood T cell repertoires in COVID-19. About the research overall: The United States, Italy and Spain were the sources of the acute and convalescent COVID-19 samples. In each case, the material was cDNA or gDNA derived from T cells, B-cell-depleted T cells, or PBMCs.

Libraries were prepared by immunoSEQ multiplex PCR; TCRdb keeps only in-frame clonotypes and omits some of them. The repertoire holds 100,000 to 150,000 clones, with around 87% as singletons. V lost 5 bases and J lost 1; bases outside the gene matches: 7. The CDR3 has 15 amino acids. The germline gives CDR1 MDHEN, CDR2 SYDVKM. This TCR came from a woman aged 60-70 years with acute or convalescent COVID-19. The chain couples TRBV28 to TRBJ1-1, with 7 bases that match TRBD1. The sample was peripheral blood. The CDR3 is CASSKRGQANTEAFF. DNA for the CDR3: TGTGCCAGCAGTAAAAGAGGACAGGCGAACACTGAAGCTTTCTTT.